This passage covers 10 T cell receptor beta chains from one sample sequenced in a study of T cell responses to AZD1222 COVID-19 vaccine. Profiling relied on immunoSEQ multiplex PCR, and the TCRdb table lists in-frame clones only, not all of them. In the table there are 100,000 to 120,000 clones, about 85% of which are singletons. The specimen comprised peripheral blood, sampled on day 0 of AZD1222 vaccination. Receptors originate from an adult in good health.

This chain uses TRBV28 with TRBJ2-6; unclear D gene. Trimming removed 1 base at V and 3 bases at J, with 13 bases between. The CDR3 loop spans 17 amino acids. Germline-derived CDR1 and CDR2 are MDHEN and SYDVKM. In DNA form, the CDR3 reads TGTGCCAGCAGTTTATTGGTAGGCGAAGGTGGGGCCAACGTCCTGACTTTC. It translates to CASSLLVGEGGANVLTF.

The gene calls are TRBV2 and TRBJ2-7; D not certain. The germline V and J ends were trimmed by 6 bases and 6 bases, with 21 bases remaining between them. CDR3 length: 15 amino acids. Germline CDR1 and CDR2: SNHLY and FYNNEI. The CDR3 DNA is TGTGCCAGCAGGCACTCCTTCGGCGGTATAATCGAGCAGTACTTC. Translated: CASRHSFGGIIEQYF.

V usage is TRBV5-1 and J usage is TRBJ2-1, with D possibly TRBD2 on 6 matching bases. The CDR3 is 16 amino acids. V was pared by 0 bases and J by 5 bases, with 15 bases between. The V gene's germline CDR1 is SGHRS and CDR2 YFSETQ. The CDR3 DNA follows: TGCGCCAGCAGCTTGGGAGTGGGACTCGAGAACAATGAGCAGTTCTTC. Translating it yields CASSLGVGLENNEQFF.

This clone is a singleton in its sample. The rearrangement joins TRBV28 to TRBJ2-2; D not resolved. V was pared by 0 bases and J by 4 bases, with 3 bases between. Germline values: CDR1 MDHEN, CDR2 SYDVKM. The CDR3 sequence is 13 residues long. DNA for the CDR3: TGTGCCAGCAGTTTATGGACCACCGGGGAGCTGTTTTTT. This encodes CASSLWTTGELFF.

The chain couples TRBV15 to TRBJ1-3; 10 nucleotides match TRBD1. The germline V gene has CDR1 LNHNV and CDR2 YYDKDF (reference sequence). Trimming removed 0 bases from V and 3 bases from J; junction bases left unmatched: 2. The CDR3 totals 16 residues. In DNA, the CDR3 is TGTGCCACCAGCAGAGATGACAGGGGGCATGGAAACACCATATATTTT. Translating gives CATSRDDRGHGNTIYF. Filled out from reference TRBV15 and TRBJ1-3, the complete variable domain reads DAMVIQNPRYQVTQFGKPVTLSCSQTLNHNVMYWYQQKSSQAPKLLFHYYDKDFNNEADTPDNFQSRRPNTSFCFLDIRSPGLGDTAMYLCATSRDDRGHGNTIYFGEGSWLTVV.

V gene TRBV19 combines with J gene TRBJ1-2, with 7 positions matching TRBD1. CDR3 size: 12 residues. Germline CDR1 and CDR2: LNHDA and SQIVND (reference sequence). The ends lost 8 bases at V and 1 base at J; junction bases unmatched: 1. Here the CDR3 reads CASGQVNYGYTF. The CDR3 nucleotides are TGTGCCAGTGGACAGGTTAACTATGGCTACACCTTC.

The rearrangement uses TRBV4-1 and TRBJ2-5; possibly TRBD1 for D (6 bases). V gave up 3 bases and J gave up 5 bases, with 13 bases separating them. CDR3 length: 14 residues. The germline V gene encodes CDR1 MGHRA and CDR2 YSYEKL. The CDR3: CASSQTGTRETQYF. The CDR3 region has the DNA TGCGCCAGCAGCCAGACCGGGACAAGGGAGACCCAGTACTTC.

Written as DNA, the CDR3 is TGTGCCAGCAGCGCAATCAGGGCTAGCGATGAGCAGTTCTTC. This encodes CASSAIRASDEQFF. The rearrangement links TRBV9 to TRBJ2-1; D possibly corresponds to TRBD2 (6 bases). CDR1 SGDLS and CDR2 YYNGEE come from the germline V gene. Trimming took off 3 bases at V and 8 bases at J, with 15 bases between the two ends. The CDR3 is 14 amino acids.

The V call is TRBV27, the J call TRBJ1-2; TRBD1 is a possible D gene (5 bases). CDR1 MNHEY and CDR2 SMNVEV come from the germline V gene (reference sequence). CDR3 length equals 16 residues. V lost 3 bases and J lost 8, with 22 bases in between. CDR3 nucleotides: TGTGCCAGCAGTTTTCGAGGGGTGGCAGGGAATGGAGGCTACACCTTC. It translates to CASSFRGVAGNGGYTF.

V gene TRBV20-1 combines with J gene TRBJ1-4; no clear D gene. The CDR3 spans 13 residues. Germline V gene sequence: CDR1 DFQATT, CDR2 SNEGSKA (reference sequence). Trimming removed 3 bases at V and 7 bases at J, with 12 bases between. The CDR3 reads CSASLKGGEKLFF. As DNA, the CDR3 is TGCAGTGCTAGTCTAAAGGGCGGTGAAAAACTGTTTTTT.